This T cell receptor beta chain emerged from a study of blood T cells in healthy people across ages (dated by TCRdb to the mid-2010s). As for the study more broadly: In model experiments, template switching captured roughly one uniquely barcoded TCR beta cDNA molecule for every two T cells. Donors of different ages were randomly distributed across sequencing lanes to avoid experimental bias. Two additional independent replicas of 1 million unique cDNA reads from the same blood draw were analyzed for two donors (one aged 18 to 30 and one aged 80 or older). The donors were divided into four age groups: young (average about 15 years), middle-aged (around 41), aged (under 70) and long-lived (roughly 88). Age-related changes in TCR beta repertoire diversity were measured in the study by deep sequencing normalized with unique cDNA molecular identifiers.

Systemically healthy Caucasian individuals from Russia, over 30 in total and aged about 6 to 95 years, were included as donors. Each donor gave ten milliliters of peripheral blood, collected into EDTA-treated Vacutainer tubes. Ficoll-Paque density-gradient centrifugation was used to isolate PBMCs, with at least 6.5 million per sample. Total RNA was extracted from PBMCs with Trizol reagent, with at least 5 micrograms obtained per sample. The percentages of naive CD45RAhigh/CD27high T cells were determined by flow cytometry on a PBMC aliquot from every donor. General conclusions and limits of the study: Estimates of total diversity based on one million sequenced T cells were regarded as lower bounds and as underestimates. Observed TCR beta diversity correlated strongly with the percentage of naive T cells measured by flow cytometry. Because profiling used bulk unsorted PBMCs, naive and antigen-experienced compartments could not be compared conclusively. Observed TCR beta diversity per million T cells fell roughly linearly with age, and a significant reduction was already apparent by age approximately 41. Compared with the aged group, more naive CD4+ T cells, fewer expanded clones and increased TCR diversity were shown by the long-lived group, suggesting age selection. The CMV infection status of donors was not known, potentially confounding age-related changes in expanded clonotypes.

With respect to this clonotype: Its antigen is currently not known. No much larger clone is present one base from it, and per-base qualities are unavailable.

At the junction V is shortened by 8 bases and J by 2 bases, with 13 bases in between. Taken from cysteine to phenylalanine, the CDR3 has 14 residues. Only the CDR3 portion is preserved as DNA: 42 bases, with reading frame beginning at the first base. Preparation of the library involved 5' RACE. Sequenced on an Illumina HiSeq 2500. A second PCR of about 7 to 12 cycles was performed with a sample-barcoded 5' primer and a J-beta primer mix. Each TCR beta cDNA molecule received a unique molecular identifier from a template-switch 5' adaptor carrying 12 random nucleotides. Each sample yielded at least 2.5 million CDR3-containing paired-end reads. First-strand cDNA was synthesized from all RNA with the Mint cDNA synthesis kit, primed by a TRBC-specific oligonucleotide. All cDNA was treated with uracil-DNA glycosylase and then went through a first 18-cycle PCR with the universal primers M1SS and BC2_uni_R. Processing in the source paper ran as follows. For normalization, 1 million high-quality reads, each with a distinct molecular identifier, were randomly selected from each sample. Reads sharing molecular identifiers were discarded rather than binned into consensus sequences. MiTCR, with a Q25 quality threshold and the strictest error-elimination algorithm, was used for CDR3 identification, clonotype clustering and error correction. A nonparametric unseen species model using Euler transformation provided a lower-bound estimate of total TCR beta diversity. TCRdb passed the public sequencing reads through fastp at Q25 and MiXCR, retaining productive beta sequences. Merged by CDR3 protein, the rows form single entries marked with the most common genes and DNA. Clone size and V and J calls follow TCRdb, not the original study. The sample table holds over 1,200,000 distinct CDR3 sequences, of which approximately 59% were seen once. Clones ranked in the top ten supply 6.5% to 8% of the sample.

The sample consisted of blood. The chain is encoded by TRBV12-3 or TRBV12-4 joined to TRBJ2-1; the D segment cannot be called with confidence. The sequence came from a man aged 18-30 years in good health. This receptor carries the CDR3 CASRTAQPYNEQFF. The sequenced DNA is TGTGCCAGCCGTACAGCGCAGCCCTACAATGAGCAGTTCTTC.